A single sample gave rise to the 25 T cell receptor beta chains below, sequenced in a study of CD8 T cells in Susac syndrome (dated by TCRdb to about 2019). The library was obtained by the immunoSEQ multiplex PCR assay. RNA was extracted using the RNeasy kit, and roughly 0.45 to 1 microgram was reverse transcribed with random hexamers. TCRdb ran its own pipeline on the public reads, namely fastp trimming at Q25 and MiXCR clone calling, and kept in-frame beta chains. Each entry is one CDR3 protein sequence, shown with its most common DNA and genes. Present in this sample are about 210,000 distinct CDR3 sequences, 85% to 95% of which were seen just once. The ten largest make up around 0.1% of the sample. Material: CD4+ T cells from PBMCs. Receptors originate from a human donor in good health.

The CDR3 protein is CASSPGTASSYNEQFF. CDR3 sequence (DNA): TGTGCCAGCTCACCGGGGACGGCAAGCTCCTACAATGAGCAGTTCTTC. The chain uses TRBV18 and TRBJ2-1; D could derive from TRBD1 or TRBD2 (5 bases each). CDR1 KGHSH and CDR2 LQKENI come from the germline V gene. Trimming stripped 3 bases from V and 0 bases from J, with 12 bases between. This CDR3 region has 16 residues.

This clonotype was seen a single time. The genes are TRBV29-1 and TRBJ2-5; D may match TRBD1 or TRBD2 (5 bases each). Trimming took off 1 base at V and 3 bases at J, with 9 bases between the two ends. This CDR3 has 13 residues. Per germline, CDR1 SQVTM and CDR2 ANQGSEA. The CDR3 region is CSVEAGTKETQYF. CDR3 bases: TGCAGCGTTGAAGCCGGGACGAAAGAGACCCAGTACTTC.

This chain connects TRBV20-1 to TRBJ2-3; 7 positions agree with TRBD1. Germline CDR1 is DFQATT and CDR2 is SNEGSKA (reference sequence). The CDR3 sequence is 16 residues long. Unmatched junction bases numbered 10, after V lost 0 bases and J lost 4 bases. CDR3 DNA: TGCAGTGCTAGAGATCAACAGGGGTGGCTCTCAGATACGCAGTATTTT. It encodes CSARDQQGWLSDTQYF.

The rearrangement links TRBV27 to TRBJ1-2, with D maybe TRBD1 (5 bases). Germline loops: CDR1 MNHEY, CDR2 SMNVEV (reference sequence). V gave up 6 bases and J gave up 7 bases, with 12 bases separating them. This CDR3 is built from 12 residues. CDR3 sequence (DNA): TGTGCCAGCAGCCTCGGACACGGTGGCTACACCTTC. It codes for CASSLGHGGYTF.

This rearrangement joins TRBV24-1 to TRBJ2-1, with 12 bases identical to TRBD1. The CDR3 is 18 residues long. Per the germline V gene, CDR1 is KGHDR and CDR2 is SFDVKD. The trim removed 1 base at V and 8 bases at J, leaving 11 bases unmatched. The CDR3: CATSDLVVGTGGFHEQFF. The CDR3 DNA sequence: TGTGCCACCAGTGATTTAGTAGTAGGGACAGGGGGCTTCCATGAGCAGTTCTTC.

This rearrangement joins TRBV14 to TRBJ2-1; 11 bases are a match to TRBD2. The CDR3 spans 16 residues. The trim removed 3 bases at V and 2 bases at J, leaving 3 bases unmatched. CDR1 is SGHDN and CDR2 is FVKESK in the germline V gene. CDR3: CASSQGSGGAYNEQFF. The DNA of the CDR3 is TGTGCCAGCAGCCAGGGTAGCGGGGGGGCCTACAATGAGCAGTTCTTC. Drawing the rest from reference TRBV14 and TRBJ2-1, the complete variable domain is EAGVTQFPSHSVIEKGQTVTLRCDPISGHDNLYWYRRVMGKEIKFLLHFVKESKQDESGMPNNRFLAERTGGTYSTLKVQPAELEDSGVYFCASSQGSGGAYNEQFFGPGTRLTVL.

The chain recombines TRBV7-2 with TRBJ2-1; perhaps TRBD2 as D (6 bases). V was shortened by 3 bases and J by 10 bases, with 13 bases between the two germline ends. The CDR3 loop spans 13 amino acids. Looked up from germline, CDR1 is SGHTA and CDR2 is FQGNSA. CDR3 protein: CASSFKGLDEQFF. The CDR3 region has the DNA TGTGCCAGCAGCTTCAAGGGACTTGACGAGCAGTTCTTC.

CDR3 residues: CSVGRDGYTF. The DNA of the CDR3 is TGCAGCGTTGGCCGTGATGGCTACACCTTC. The chain employs TRBV29-1 and TRBJ1-2; D unresolved. Trimming removed 4 bases from V and 6 bases from J, with 6 bases in between. From germline, CDR1 is SQVTM and CDR2 ANQGSEA. The CDR3 loop spans 10 amino acids. Full variable domain (outside the CDR3, taken from reference TRBV29-1 and TRBJ1-2): SAVISQKPSRDICQRGTSLTIQCQVDSQVTMMFWYRQQPGQSLTLIATANQGSEATYESGFVIDKFPISRPNLTFSTLTVSNMSPEDSSIYLCSVGRDGYTFGSGTRLTVV.

The genes are TRBV12-3 or TRBV12-4 and TRBJ2-5; maybe TRBD1 (6 bases). Trimming pared 4 bases from V and 5 bases from J, leaving 17 bases between. CDR3 size: 15 residues. The CDR3 bases are TGTGCCAGCAGTTCCAGGGACATTTTTCGGGAGACCCAGTACTTC. Amino acid sequence: CASSSRDIFRETQYF.

The chain recombines TRBV4-1 with TRBJ1-4; D is ambiguous. The CDR3 covers 14 residues. The V and J ends lost 2 bases and 5 bases respectively, with 9 bases between them. Germline lookup yields CDR1 MGHRA and CDR2 YSYEKL. CDR3 bases: TGCGCCAGCAGCCAACTAAGGCAGAATGAAAAACTGTTTTTT. This translates into CASSQLRQNEKLFF.

This chain uses TRBV2 with TRBJ1-1; 7 nucleotides line up with TRBD1. Germline V CDR1 and CDR2: SNHLY, FYNNEI. The length of the CDR3 is 14 residues. V was clipped by 4 bases and J by 3 bases; unmatched bases: 5. For the CDR3, the DNA is TGTGCCAGCAGTGTACAGGGGCGGGACACTGAAGCTTTCTTT. It specifies CASSVQGRDTEAFF.

The rearrangement uses TRBV4-1 and TRBJ2-3; 7 bases agree with TRBD2. The CDR3 runs to 17 residues. J gave up 1 base and V 0 bases, and 7 bases lay outside the gene matches. The V gene's germline CDR1 is MGHRA and CDR2 YSYEKL. This chain's CDR3 is CASSQDWGRVRTDTQYF. The CDR3 nucleotides read TGCGCCAGCAGCCAAGATTGGGGGAGGGTCCGCACAGATACGCAGTATTTT.

V is TRBV19 and J is TRBJ1-1; perhaps TRBD1 as D (5 bases). The V end lost 5 bases, the J end lost 3 bases, and 10 bases lay between the germline ends. Germline values: CDR1 LNHDA, CDR2 SQIVND (reference sequence). This CDR3 spans 13 amino acids. The CDR3 bases are TGTGCCAGTAGTTCGACAGACTACACTGAAGCTTTCTTT. It codes for CASSSTDYTEAFF.

This chain joins TRBV5-6 and TRBJ1-5; D might be TRBD1 (5 bases). Germline V gene data show CDR1 as SGHDT and CDR2 as YYEEEE. The length of the CDR3 is 15 residues. Trimming pared 4 bases from V and 0 bases from J, leaving 11 bases between. The CDR3 region has the DNA TGTGCCAGCAGCCGGGGCCCGTATAGCAATCAGCCCCAGCATTTT. It translates to CASSRGPYSNQPQHF.

The J gene is TRBJ2-2, the V gene TRBV20-1; unclear D gene. V was pared by 0 bases and J by 0 bases, with 8 bases between. The CDR3 spans 15 residues. Looked up from germline, CDR1 is DFQATT and CDR2 is SNEGSKA (reference sequence). The CDR3 DNA reads as TGCAGTGCTAGAGACGGCCGAGCGAACACCGGGGAGCTGTTTTTT. It yields the protein CSARDGRANTGELFF.

The chain employs TRBV11-2 and TRBJ2-4; D is unresolved. V was trimmed by 3 bases and J by 9 bases, leaving 12 bases between them. CDR3 length equals 13 residues. The germline gives CDR1 SGHAT, CDR2 FQNNGV. The CDR3 reads CASSFSIKGIQYF. CDR3 sequence (DNA): TGTGCCAGCAGCTTCTCCATCAAAGGCATTCAGTACTTC.

This clonotype is a singleton in its sample. The genes are TRBV29-1 and TRBJ1-2; D is unresolved. V shed 4 bases and J shed 0 bases, with 12 bases lying between them. The CDR3 has 14 amino acids. CDR1 is SQVTM, CDR2 ANQGSEA, per germline. CDR3 coding DNA: TGCAGCGTTGGACGGATAAAAGCTAACTATGGCTACACCTTC. It specifies CSVGRIKANYGYTF.

This rearrangement joins TRBV27 to TRBJ2-7; possibly TRBD1 or TRBD2 for D (7 bases each). The ends were cut back, 5 bases at V and 3 bases at J, with 20 bases in the middle. Germline CDR1 is MNHEY and CDR2 is SMNVEV (reference sequence). The CDR3 totals 16 residues. For the CDR3, the DNA is TGTGCCAGCAGTCCCCCCAGGGGGGGGAAGGACTACGAGCAGTACTTC. This translates into CASSPPRGGKDYEQYF.

The genes are TRBV7-9 and TRBJ2-7; 11 nucleotides match TRBD2. Per the germline V gene, CDR1 is SEHNR and CDR2 is FQNEAQ (reference sequence). The V and J ends lost 0 bases and 9 bases, in that order; junction bases with no gene match: 7. CDR3 length: 15 residues. The CDR3 DNA reads as TGTGCCAGCAGCTTAGCGGCTAGCGGGGGGATTCGGCAGTACTTC. Translating it yields CASSLAASGGIRQYF.

The chain has TRBV25-1 and TRBJ2-1; D possibly corresponds to TRBD1 (6 bases). CDR1 and CDR2 (germline): MGHDK, SYGVNS. The CDR3 consists of 16 residues. V was clipped by 6 bases and J by 5 bases, with 20 bases between them. The CDR3 is CASSSLHRAGDNEQFF. The CDR3 DNA sequence: TGTGCCAGCAGCTCACTTCACAGGGCGGGTGACAATGAGCAGTTCTTC.

The chain is built from TRBV23-1 and TRBJ1-5; D perhaps matches TRBD1 (5 bases). TRBV23-1 falls under the ORF class, with uncertain function. This CDR3 is 15 amino acids long. Deletions cut 0 bases from V and 2 bases from J, with 8 bases between. Here the CDR3 reads CASSQSRVGNQPQHF. In nucleotides, the CDR3 is TGCGCCAGCAGTCAATCCAGGGTGGGCAATCAGCCCCAGCATTTT.

This clonotype showed up just once. This chain connects TRBV4-2 to TRBJ2-1; possibly TRBD1 or TRBD2 for D (7 bases each). Trimming took 1 base from V and 3 from J, leaving 19 bases between them. Germline V lookup: CDR1 LGHNA, CDR2 YNFKEQ. This CDR3 has 18 amino acids. The CDR3 coding sequence is TGTGCCAGCAGCCAAGGCGCGGGGGACCAGGGGGGCTACAATGAGCAGTTCTTC. Its translation: CASSQGAGDQGGYNEQFF.

The chain joins TRBV4-1 to TRBJ1-2; TRBD1 might be the D (5 bases). CDR3 length: 16 residues. Deletions cut 1 base from V and 3 bases from J, with 15 bases between. Looked up from germline, CDR1 is MGHRA and CDR2 is YSYEKL. CDR3: CASSQGRTRGDYGYTF. CDR3 bases: TGCGCCAGCAGCCAAGGGAGGACACGTGGGGACTATGGCTACACCTTC.

The CDR3: CASSLPGRNTEAFF. The CDR3 nucleotides read TGTGCCAGCAGCCTCCCGGGGCGGAACACTGAAGCTTTCTTT. V is TRBV4-2 and J is TRBJ1-1, with a possible D match to TRBD1 (5 bases). CDR1 is LGHNA, CDR2 YNFKEQ, per germline. The germline V and J ends were trimmed by 4 bases and 1 base, with 10 bases remaining between them. The CDR3 runs 14 residues.

Written as DNA, the CDR3 is TGCGCCAGCAGCACTCGGACAGGGAAGCAAGAGACCCAGTACTTC. Translating it yields CASSTRTGKQETQYF. The chain combines TRBV5-1 with TRBJ2-5, with 8 bases identical to TRBD1. V dropped 4 bases and J dropped 2; count of bases not matched to a gene: 7. The CDR3 covers 15 residues. Germline CDR1 SGHRS, CDR2 YFSETQ.